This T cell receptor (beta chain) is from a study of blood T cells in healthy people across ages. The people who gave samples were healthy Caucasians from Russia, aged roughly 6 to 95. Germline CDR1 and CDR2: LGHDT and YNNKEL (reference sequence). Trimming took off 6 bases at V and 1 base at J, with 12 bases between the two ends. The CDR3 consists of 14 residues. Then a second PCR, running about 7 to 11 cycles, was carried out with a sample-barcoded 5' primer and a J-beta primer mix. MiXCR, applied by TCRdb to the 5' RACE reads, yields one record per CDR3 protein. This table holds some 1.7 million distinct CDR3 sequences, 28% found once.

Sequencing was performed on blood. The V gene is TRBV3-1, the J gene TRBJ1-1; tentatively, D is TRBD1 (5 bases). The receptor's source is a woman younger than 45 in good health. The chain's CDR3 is CASRQDIENTEAFF. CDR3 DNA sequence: TGTGCCAGCAGGCAGGACATCGAGAACACTGAAGCTTTCTTT.